The 9 T cell receptor beta chains below were found in one sample sequenced in a study of T cells in Graves' hyperthyroidism and ophthalmopathy. RNA transcripts were the template for amplifying TCR beta CDR3 regions. Primed by the HTBI set, a first-round RT-PCR was run on the TCR CDR3. MiXCR was run by TCRdb on the multiplex PCR reads, yielding one entry per CDR3 protein. The sample holds 750,000 to 900,000 distinct CDR3 sequences, roughly 40% seen once. Sequencing was done on a sample of blood. The receptors stem from a man in his late teens or twenties with Graves' hyperthyroidism.

This rearrangement joins TRBV29-1 to TRBJ2-5; D is unclear. CDR1 is SQVTM, CDR2 ANQGSEA, per germline. This CDR3 region has 14 residues. V shed 1 base and J shed 5 bases, with 14 bases lying between them. Written as DNA, the CDR3 is TGCAGCGTTGAAGCACCCGCTGGGTTTGAGACCCAGTACTTC. Amino acids: CSVEAPAGFETQYF.

At least ten counts were recorded for this clonotype. V usage is TRBV10-3 and J usage is TRBJ2-6; the match to TRBD1 covers 7 bases. The CDR3 has 15 residues. Germline trimming cut 10 bases from V and 1 base from J; bases unmatched to any gene: 7. CDR1 and CDR2 from the germline V gene are ENHRY and SYGVKD. CDR3 loop: CATGTEASGANVLTF. CDR3 nucleotides: TGTGCCACCGGGACAGAAGCATCTGGGGCCAACGTCCTGACTTTC.

This clonotype was found once. A clone one base away is much larger, so this may be a read error. The CDR3, as DNA: TGTGGCAGCCGCTGGGAGGGCAGGGCTAATTCACCCCTCCACTTT. Translated, it gives CGSRWEGRANSPLHF. The chain employs TRBV7-2 and TRBJ1-6, with D tentatively TRBD1 (5 bases). Germline values: CDR1 SGHTA, CDR2 FQGNSA. This CDR3 is built from 15 residues.

There are a few counts of this clonotype. The gene calls are TRBV20-1 and TRBJ1-3; TRBD1 is a possible D gene (6 bases). Deletions cut 0 bases from V and 3 bases from J, with 15 bases between. Germline V gene lookup returns CDR1 DFQATT and CDR2 SNEGSKA (reference sequence). The CDR3 extends over 16 amino acids. In DNA form, the CDR3 reads TGCAGTGCTAGAGATCAAACAGGGACTGTTGGAAACACCATATATTTT. This sequence encodes CSARDQTGTVGNTIYF.

The chain employs TRBV15 and TRBJ2-2; weak D call: TRBD2 (5 bases). CDR1 LNHNV and CDR2 YYDKDF come from the germline V gene (reference sequence). The CDR3 contains 14 residues. The V and J ends lost 7 bases and 3 bases respectively, with 12 bases between them. CDR3 sequence (DNA): TGTGCCACCATGAGGGAGCGCCACACCGGGGAGCTGTTTTTT. This encodes CATMRERHTGELFF.

This clonotype was recorded a few times. V and J are TRBV20-1 and TRBJ2-5; D perhaps matches TRBD1 (6 bases). The CDR3 contains 15 residues. The germline CDR1 and CDR2 sequences are DFQATT and SNEGSKA (reference sequence). V was shortened by 0 bases and J by 2 bases, with 13 bases between the two germline ends. Written as DNA, the CDR3 is TGCAGTGCTAGAGATCCTTGGCAGGGGCAAGAGACCCAGTACTTC. It encodes CSARDPWQGQETQYF.

This rearrangement joins TRBV19 to TRBJ1-3; D uncertain. The V gene lost 6 bases and the J gene lost 0 bases, with 9 bases spanning the gap. Germline V gene lookup returns CDR1 LNHDA and CDR2 SQIVND (reference sequence). This CDR3 is 14 amino acids long. The CDR3 DNA follows: TGTGCCAGTAGGACGGGCCACTCTGGAAACACCATATATTTT. Residues: CASRTGHSGNTIYF.

This clonotype was counted a single time. This rearrangement joins TRBV11-2 to TRBJ2-5, with D possibly matching TRBD1 (6 bases). The ends were cut back, 1 base at V and 3 bases at J, with 12 bases in the middle. The length of the CDR3 is 15 residues. From germline, CDR1 is SGHAT and CDR2 FQNNGV. The CDR3 coding sequence is TGTGCCAGCAGCTTAGGGTCGCCAGGGGAAGAGACCCAGTACTTC. Its translation is CASSLGSPGEETQYF. The variable domain in full, with the rest retrieved from reference TRBV11-2 and TRBJ2-5, is EAGVAQSPRYKIIEKRQSVAFWCNPISGHATLYWYQQILGQGPKLLIQFQNNGVVDDSQLPKDRFSAERLKGVDSTLKIQPAKLEDSAVYLCASSLGSPGEETQYFGPGTRLLVL.

The V call is TRBV28, the J call TRBJ1-5; D not certain. The CDR3 sequence is 15 residues long. Germline values: CDR1 MDHEN, CDR2 SYDVKM. Trimming left V 3 bases short and J 0 bases short, with 9 bases between. In nucleotides, the CDR3 is TGTGCCAGCAGTTTCGAGGGATATAGCAATCAGCCCCAGCATTTT. It is translated as CASSFEGYSNQPQHF.